The 3 T cell receptor beta chains reported below all come from one sample, sequenced in a study of shared clonotypes between healthy human individuals. Selected positively for CCR7 and CD45RO-negative, naive CD8 cells excluded terminally differentiated effector memory CD45RA+ cells. Measured with immunoSEQ multiplex PCR; TCRdb has only the in-frame clones, and not every one. The sample lists under 850,000 clones, 80% to 95% occurring once. Sequenced input: naive CD8+ T cells sorted from blood. The receptors were sampled from a man younger than 40 in good health.

The rearrangement uses TRBV7-9 and TRBJ2-1; tentative D call: TRBD2 (5 bases). The CDR3 consists of 15 residues. The germline CDR1 and CDR2 sequences are SEHNR and FQNEAQ (reference sequence). The germline V and J ends were trimmed by 2 bases and 6 bases, with 14 bases remaining between them. The CDR3 loop is CASSLRRVAGNEQFF. The CDR3 DNA is TGTGCCAGCAGCTTACGGCGGGTAGCCGGCAATGAGCAGTTCTTC.

CDR3 region: CASNDRGAASPGELFF. The CDR3 region has the DNA TGTGCCAGCAATGACAGGGGGGCGGCTAGCCCCGGGGAGCTGTTTTTT. The rearrangement links TRBV5-8 to TRBJ2-2, with TRBD1 identical over 9 bases. The V gene end was trimmed by 6 bases and the J gene end by 6 bases; junction bases not matched to a gene: 12. Germline V gene data show CDR1 as SGHTS and CDR2 as YDEGEE. The length of the CDR3 is 16 residues.

The CDR3 nucleotides read TGTGCCAGCTCCGTGCGGGGGTACGAGCAGTACTTC. Amino acid sequence: CASSVRGYEQYF. The V gene is TRBV7-9, the J gene TRBJ2-7; 7 nucleotides line up with TRBD2. This CDR3 is built from 12 residues. The junction had 5 bases not matched to a gene; V was cut back by 8 bases and J by 4 bases. Germline lookup yields CDR1 SEHNR and CDR2 FQNEAQ (reference sequence).